This T cell receptor (beta chain) was documented in a study of tumor-infiltrating lymphocytes in primary liver carcinoma. The overall study: Measuring roughly 4.2 to 10 cm across, the tumors were staged as T1-T3 N0M0. The study, taken as a whole, reports: The study found tumor-adjacent and tumor-blood pairs overlapped less than tumor region pairs.

Points on this clonotype: The target antigen is unknown. A junction end diverges from the germline sequence, so it may reflect a read error.

This CDR3 comprises 12 residues. Germline loops: CDR1 SGHAT, CDR2 FQNNGV. DNA and RNA were both co-extracted from 20-30 mg of bulk tissue that had not been sorted. Those sampled were patients whose primary liver carcinoma was treated by surgical resection. Chronic HBV infection, which was untreated, was present in the patients. A constant-region primer served to make TCR beta cDNA from about 500 ng total RNA. Libraries of TCR beta came from three nested multiplex PCR rounds with slightly modified ARM-PCR. TRBV1-TRBV30 forward primers and a C-beta reverse primer were used in the first two PCR rounds, which each ran for 9 to 10 cycles. One entry per CDR3 protein results from TCRdb running MiXCR on the multiplex PCR reads. The table lists more than 70,000 distinct CDR3 sequences, more than 65% of them singletons.

Sequencing used liver tumor tissue from sampling region 1. As for subset: tumor region T1, superior pole. This rearrangement joins TRBV11-2 to TRBJ2-5; D is ambiguous. This receptor was identified in a man aged 40-49 years with primary liver carcinoma and hepatitis B virus infection. This CDR3 is CANSSEERAQYF. CDR3 nucleotide sequence: TGTGCCAACAGCTCAGAGGAAAGGGCCCAGTACTTT.